This T cell receptor (beta chain) was sequenced during a study of T cell repertoires in cytomegalovirus infection. Turning to the study itself: Matching HLA type, along with CMV infection, was indicated by public TCR beta signatures. Study-wide results and limits: In two of eight donors, the top clonotype was HLA-C-restricted CMV-specific. Identification of carriers of CMV plus the relevant HLA was performed using cumulative public TCR beta family frequency.

From the reads, TCRdb called clonotypes with MiXCR, one entry per CDR3 protein. The repertoire has 700,000 to 850,000 distinct CDR3 sequences, approximately 32% of them found once; the top ten carry over 10%. Trimming removed 5 bases from V and 0 bases from J, with 19 bases in between. The CDR3 is 17 amino acids. In germline, CDR1 is SGHVS, CDR2 FQNEAQ. This clonotype was counted many times. Its antigen is as yet unknown. The receptor was derived from a human donor in good health (CMV status not recorded). Some clones in this sample may be carry-over from other donors' samples. The specimen was cultured CD8+ T cells from PBMCs, collected from culture after CMV antigen stimulation. V usage is TRBV7-8 and J usage is TRBJ2-5; maybe TRBD1 (5 bases). The chain's CDR3 is CASSTLGAKGHQETQYF. CDR3 DNA sequence: TGTGCCAGCAGCACCTTAGGGGCCAAGGGCCACCAAGAGACCCAGTACTTC.